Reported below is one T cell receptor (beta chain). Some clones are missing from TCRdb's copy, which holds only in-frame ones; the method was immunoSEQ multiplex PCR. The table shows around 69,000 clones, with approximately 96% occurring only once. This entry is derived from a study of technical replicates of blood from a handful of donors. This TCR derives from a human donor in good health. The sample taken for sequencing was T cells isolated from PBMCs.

CDR3 in DNA: TGTGCCAGTAGTATCTCAGGGGGCGTAAACTATGGCTACACCTTC. This sequence encodes CASSISGGVNYGYTF. The chain has TRBV19 and TRBJ1-2; 8 bases match TRBD1. The CDR3 consists of 15 residues. CDR1 is LNHDA and CDR2 is SQIVND in the germline V gene (reference sequence). V shed 3 bases, J shed 2 bases, and the junction held 5 bases outside the gene matches. Full variable domain (remainder filled in from reference TRBV19 and TRBJ1-2): DGGITQSPKYLFRKEGQNVTLSCEQNLNHDAMYWYRQDPGQGLRLIYYSQIVNDFQKGDIAEGYSVSREKKESFPLTVTSAQKNPTAFYLCASSISGGVNYGYTFGSGTRLTVV.